This T cell receptor (beta chain) was sequenced during a study of blood T cells in healthy people across ages. Whole-study results and caveats: Naive and antigen-experienced cells could not be conclusively compared, given unsorted PBMCs. The study lacked donor CMV status, which possibly confounded expanded clonotype changes. Among T cells, TCR beta diversity per million cells dropped roughly linearly as age rose.

PCR was performed a second time for about 7 to 12 cycles using a sample-barcoded 5' primer and a J-beta primer mix. Individual samples furnished no less than 2.5 million CDR3-containing paired-end reads apiece. One entry per CDR3 protein results from TCRdb running MiXCR on the 5' RACE reads. Among approximately 1,700,000 distinct CDR3 sequences listed, about two fifths were seen once. V was cut by 2 bases and J by 4 bases, with 11 bases left in between. There are 14 residues in the CDR3. Germline V CDR1 and CDR2: MNHNS, SASEGT. On this clonotype itself: As yet, its antigen is unknown.

The sequence was collected from a human donor in good health. The genes are TRBV6-1 and TRBJ2-5, with D perhaps TRBD2 (5 bases). Sequencing was carried out using blood. The CDR3 spells CASSERRTGETQYF. For the CDR3, the DNA is TGTGCCAGCAGTGAAAGGAGGACTGGAGAGACCCAGTACTTC.